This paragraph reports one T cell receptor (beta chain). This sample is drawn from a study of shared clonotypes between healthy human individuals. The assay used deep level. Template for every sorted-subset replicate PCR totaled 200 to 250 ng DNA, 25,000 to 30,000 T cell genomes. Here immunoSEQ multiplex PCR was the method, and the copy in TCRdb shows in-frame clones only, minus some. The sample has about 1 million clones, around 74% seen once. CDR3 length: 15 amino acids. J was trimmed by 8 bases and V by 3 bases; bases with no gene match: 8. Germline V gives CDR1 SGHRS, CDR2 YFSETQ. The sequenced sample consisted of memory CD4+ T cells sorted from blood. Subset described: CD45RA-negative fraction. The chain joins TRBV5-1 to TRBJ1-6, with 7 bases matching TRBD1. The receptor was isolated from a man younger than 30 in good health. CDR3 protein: CASSWSIGGDSPLHF. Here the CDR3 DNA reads TGCGCCAGCAGCTGGAGTATAGGGGGCGATTCACCCCTCCACTTT.